The entry below describes one T cell receptor beta chain. The sample comes from a study of cytomegalovirus exposure and HLA in healthy donors. Researchers ran the PCR with 60 Vbeta and 13 Jbeta primers. Clones were sequenced by immunoSEQ multiplex PCR, and TCRdb holds only the in-frame ones, with some missing. The table includes about 130,000 clones, just over 75% detected once. Germline V CDR1 and CDR2: MNHEY, SMNVEV (reference sequence). Trimming cost V 5 bases and J 4 bases; bases outside gene matches: 11. CDR3 length: 15 residues. This sequence was found in a woman aged 50 to 65 in good health and CMV-seronegative. The specimen sequenced was PBMCs. The genes are TRBV27 and TRBJ2-7; 7 bases match TRBD1. CDR3 nucleotide sequence: TGTGCCAGCAGTGCCAGACAGGGTTCAGGGTACGAGCAGTACTTC. Its protein is CASSARQGSGYEQYF.